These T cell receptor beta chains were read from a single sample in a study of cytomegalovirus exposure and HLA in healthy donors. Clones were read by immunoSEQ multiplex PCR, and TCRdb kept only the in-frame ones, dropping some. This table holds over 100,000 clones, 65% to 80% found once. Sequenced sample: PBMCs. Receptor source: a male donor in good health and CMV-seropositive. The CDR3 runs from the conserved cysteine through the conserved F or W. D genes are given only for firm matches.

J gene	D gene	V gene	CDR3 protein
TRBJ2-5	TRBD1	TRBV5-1	CASSYQGGGETQYF
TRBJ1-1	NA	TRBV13	CASRLVNTEAFF
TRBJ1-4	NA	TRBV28	CASSLLGGGGEKLFF
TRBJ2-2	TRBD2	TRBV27	CASSPGLVPTGELFF
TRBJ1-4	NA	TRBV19	CASGEGRHINEKLFF
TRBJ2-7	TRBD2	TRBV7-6	CASSAGTSGRSYEQYF
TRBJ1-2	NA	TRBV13	CASRSTTTGDAYGYTF
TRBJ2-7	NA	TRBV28	CVCRQGTYEQYF
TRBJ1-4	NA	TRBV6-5	CASSYAEEGPEKLFF
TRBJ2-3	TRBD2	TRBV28	CASSPVGLAGYTDTQYF
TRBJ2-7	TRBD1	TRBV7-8	CASSLDRGQYEQYF
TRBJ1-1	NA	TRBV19	CASSSREPATEAFF
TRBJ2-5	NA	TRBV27	CASTKGPGMTETQYF
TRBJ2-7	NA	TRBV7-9	CASSLAGWEQYF
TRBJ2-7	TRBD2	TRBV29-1	CSVEGASGRAGSYEQYF
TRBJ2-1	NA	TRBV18	CASSRGGQWNEQFF